This entry lists 6 T cell receptor beta chains sequenced from one sample in a study of blood T cell repertoires in COVID-19. Measured with immunoSEQ multiplex PCR; TCRdb has only the in-frame clones, and not every one. The data contain 200,000 to 300,000 clones, approximately 84% of them seen just once; the ten biggest clones take up less than 2%. Sequencing was carried out using PBMCs or T cells enriched from blood (not recorded which). The receptors derive from a man in his forties who had recovered from COVID-19.

This clone was seen once. CDR3 residues: CSAFTGSSLHF. Written as DNA, the CDR3 is TGCAGTGCATTCACCGGGTCTTCTTTACACTTT. The genes are TRBV20-1 and TRBJ1-6; the D is unclear. Deletions cut 6 bases from V and 19 bases from J, with 19 bases between. CDR1 is DFQATT and CDR2 is SNEGSKA in the germline V gene (reference sequence). The CDR3 is 11 amino acids.

CDR3 DNA sequence: TGTGCCAGCAGCCGCGGACAGAACACCGGGGAGCTGTTTTTT. The encoded protein is CASSRGQNTGELFF. This sequence joins TRBV6-5 and TRBJ2-2; D might be TRBD1 (5 bases). The germline gives CDR1 MNHEY, CDR2 SVGAGI. The CDR3 extends over 14 amino acids. V lost 6 bases and J 1 base, leaving 9 bases between the germline ends.

This clone was counted many times. The chain joins TRBV5-1 to TRBJ1-6, with D tentatively TRBD1 (6 bases). V was shortened by 5 bases and J by 9 bases, with 15 bases between the two germline ends. The CDR3 spans 14 residues. The germline V gene has CDR1 SGHRS and CDR2 YFSETQ. The CDR3 DNA reads TGCGCCAGCAGGAGTACGACAGGCTTTTCACCCCTCCACTTT. It yields the protein CASRSTTGFSPLHF.

This sequence joins TRBV7-6 and TRBJ2-5; TRBD1 matches at 9 bases. There are 15 residues in the CDR3. Germline V gene lookup returns CDR1 SGHVS and CDR2 FNYEAQ. With 0 bases clipped from V and 5 bases from J, the junction kept 4 bases outside the gene matches. As DNA, the CDR3 is TGTGCCAGCAGCTTAGCCGGGACAGGGTTTGAGACCCAGTACTTC. Protein sequence: CASSLAGTGFETQYF.

The chain recombines TRBV30 with TRBJ1-5; D is possibly TRBD1 (6 bases). This CDR3 contains 17 residues. Trimming pared 2 bases from V and 1 base from J, leaving 18 bases between. Germline assignment: CDR1 GTSNPN and CDR2 SVGIG (reference sequence). CDR3 in amino acids: CAWSLAGVVPSNQPQHF. The CDR3 nucleotides read TGTGCCTGGAGTTTGGCAGGGGTGGTGCCCAGCAATCAGCCCCAGCATTTT.

The CDR3: CASSLGLREITDTQYF. Written as DNA, the CDR3 is TGTGCCAGCAGCTTAGGTTTGCGGGAGATCACAGATACGCAGTATTTT. The V and J genes are TRBV7-2 and TRBJ2-3, with 7 nucleotides matching TRBD2. The CDR3 is 16 residues long. V lost 1 base, J lost 2 bases, and 6 bases stayed unmatched. Germline loops: CDR1 SGHTA, CDR2 FQGNSA.